This T cell receptor (beta chain) was observed in a study of T cell repertoires in cytomegalovirus infection. Study information: Researchers turned to recently identified HLA-C-restricted CMV epitopes as well as well-studied HLA-B-restricted ones. Both CMV infection and a matching HLA type were indicated by public TCR beta signatures.

This clonotype showed up many times. Its antigen remains unidentified. Germline V gene sequence: CDR1 MNHNS, CDR2 SASEGT. Between the trimmed V and J ends, which lost 5 bases and 1 base, there was a span of 15 bases. This CDR3 region has 16 residues. TCRdb re-called the reads with MiXCR, one entry per CDR3 protein. The sample includes about 830,000 distinct CDR3 sequences, less than 35% seen only once; the top ten take roughly 12%. Study observations and caveats: The ex vivo response was dominated by HLA-C-restricted CMV-specific TCR beta clonotypes.

The specimen was cultured CD8+ T cells from PBMCs, collected from culture after CMV antigen stimulation. The source is a human donor in good health (CMV status not recorded). Some clones in this sample may be carry-over from other donors' samples. The V gene is TRBV6-1, the J gene TRBJ1-5; D may be TRBD1 (5 bases). The DNA of the CDR3 is TGTGCCAGCAGTCTATACAGGTTCTCAAGCAATCAGCCCCAGCATTTT. Amino acids: CASSLYRFSSNQPQHF.